The 29 T cell receptor beta chains listed next were all sequenced from one sample in a study of cytomegalovirus exposure and HLA in healthy donors (dated 2017 in TCRdb). Libraries were made using the immunoSEQ multiplex PCR assay. Not all clones reach the TCRdb copy of this immuneACCESS table, which keeps in-frame sequences only. Checked studies attribute under half of the gap to unresolved V genes and leave the rest unexplained. The sample includes about 180,000 clones, with 85% observed a single time. The ten largest clonotypes hold roughly 15% of the sample. Input material: PBMCs. The origin of the receptors is a man aged 18 to 35 in good health and CMV-seropositive.

The chain couples TRBV27 to TRBJ2-7; D may be TRBD1 (6 bases). In germline, CDR1 is MNHEY, CDR2 SMNVEV (reference sequence). CDR3 size: 15 residues. The V gene lost 2 bases and the J gene lost 4 bases, with 15 bases spanning the gap. This CDR3 is CASSLNRADPYEQYF. As DNA, the CDR3 is TGTGCCAGCAGTTTAAACAGGGCTGACCCATACGAGCAGTACTTC.

The V gene is TRBV5-1, the J gene TRBJ2-2; tentatively, D is TRBD1 (5 bases). Trimming pared 3 bases from V and 6 bases from J, leaving 12 bases between. In germline, CDR1 is SGHRS, CDR2 YFSETQ. This CDR3 comprises 14 residues. In DNA form, the CDR3 reads TGCGCCAGCAGCTGGATACAGGCCCCCGGGGAGCTGTTTTTT. Translating gives CASSWIQAPGELFF.

This clone has only one observation. The chain combines TRBV28 with TRBJ2-1, with TRBD2 matching over 14 bases. The germline CDR1 and CDR2 sequences are MDHEN and SYDVKM. Trimming removed 6 bases from V and 6 bases from J; junction bases left unmatched: 4. The CDR3 is 15 residues long. CDR3 protein: CASRLGTSGSNEQFF. In DNA, the CDR3 is TGTGCCAGCAGGCTCGGGACTAGCGGGAGCAATGAGCAGTTCTTC.

The gene calls are TRBV28 and TRBJ2-5, with D possibly matching TRBD1 (6 bases). V lost 5 bases, J lost 4 bases, and 20 bases lay in between. Germline V gene sequence: CDR1 MDHEN, CDR2 SYDVKM. The CDR3 loop spans 16 amino acids. The CDR3 sequence: CASSQGTSTVGETQYF. In nucleotides, the CDR3 is TGTGCCAGCAGTCAAGGGACATCCACCGTCGGAGAGACCCAGTACTTC.

This chain connects TRBV6-1 to TRBJ2-3; perhaps TRBD2 as D (5 bases). V was clipped by 4 bases and J by 0 bases, with 11 bases between them. CDR1 is MNHNS and CDR2 is SASEGT in the germline V gene. The CDR3 runs to 15 residues. CDR3: CASSVLGASTDTQYF. CDR3 sequence (DNA): TGTGCCAGCAGTGTTTTGGGAGCGAGCACAGATACGCAGTATTTT.

The chain recombines TRBV10-3 with TRBJ1-6; TRBD1 matches 9 bases. Germline-derived CDR1 and CDR2 are ENHRY and SYGVKD. Germline trimming cut 6 bases from V and 7 bases from J; bases unmatched to any gene: 4. The CDR3 has 14 residues. Here the CDR3 DNA reads TGTGCCATCAGCCGGGACAGGGTAAATTCACCCCTCCACTTT. Its translation: CAISRDRVNSPLHF.

This chain connects TRBV7-3 to TRBJ1-2; 8 nucleotides match TRBD1. The CDR3 runs to 15 residues. Unmatched junction bases numbered 9, after V lost 5 bases and J lost 4 bases. The V gene's germline CDR1 is SGHTA and CDR2 FQGTGA. This CDR3 reads CASSKDRGPSYGYTF. The DNA of the CDR3 is TGTGCCAGCAGCAAAGACAGGGGACCGTCCTATGGCTACACCTTC.

This chain connects TRBV5-6 to TRBJ2-2; D is undetermined. V dropped 0 bases and J dropped 7 bases, with 7 bases sitting between them. Looked up from germline, CDR1 is SGHDT and CDR2 is YYEEEE. CDR3 length: 13 amino acids. The CDR3 bases are TGTGCCAGCAGCTTGGAACCCGGCGGGGAGCTGTTTTTT. This translates into CASSLEPGGELFF.

CDR3 DNA sequence: TGTGCCAGCAGCCTAACTAGCGGGGGGTACAATGAGCAGTTCTTC. Protein sequence: CASSLTSGGYNEQFF. The chain has TRBV28 and TRBJ2-1; 12 positions agree with TRBD2. The CDR3 is 15 residues long. Trimming removed 6 bases from V and 4 bases from J; junction bases left unmatched: 4. Germline V gene sequence: CDR1 MDHEN, CDR2 SYDVKM.

The rearrangement links TRBV30 to TRBJ2-1; 8 bases fit TRBD1. V shed 1 base, J shed 8 bases, and the junction held 10 bases outside the gene matches. The CDR3 covers 15 residues. Germline CDR1 reads GTSNPN; CDR2 reads SVGIG (reference sequence). CDR3 sequence: CAWSELDRVLDEQFF. DNA for the CDR3: TGTGCCTGGAGTGAACTGGACAGGGTGTTGGATGAGCAGTTCTTC.

The V and J genes are TRBV28 and TRBJ2-1; 15 bases match TRBD2. The CDR3 totals 18 residues. Germline-derived CDR1 and CDR2 are MDHEN and SYDVKM. V shed 2 bases, J shed 8 bases, and the junction held 10 bases outside the gene matches. CDR3 sequence: CASSLDGTSGRKGDEQFF. The DNA for the CDR3 is TGTGCCAGCAGTTTAGATGGGACTAGCGGGAGGAAAGGGGATGAGCAGTTCTTC.

The genes are TRBV27 and TRBJ2-7, with D unresolved. The CDR3 has 13 amino acids. V was pared by 2 bases and J by 6 bases, with 11 bases between. CDR1 MNHEY and CDR2 SMNVEV come from the germline V gene (reference sequence). CDR3 loop: CASSLSSGSEQYF. As DNA, the CDR3 is TGTGCCAGCAGTTTAAGTTCCGGGTCCGAGCAGTACTTC.

This chain uses TRBV4-1 with TRBJ2-1; 7 bases are shared with TRBD2. With V trimmed by 1 base and J by 4 bases, 7 bases remained unmatched. The CDR3 is made up of 16 amino acids. Germline V gives CDR1 MGHRA, CDR2 YSYEKL. The CDR3 DNA reads TGCGCCAGCAGCCAAGTAGGGGCGGGAGCTTACAATGAGCAGTTCTTC. Translation: CASSQVGAGAYNEQFF.

V and J are TRBV7-9 and TRBJ1-1; D may be TRBD1 (5 bases). The CDR3 totals 14 residues. V gave up 1 base and J gave up 3 bases, with 9 bases separating them. The germline V gene has CDR1 SEHNR and CDR2 FQNEAQ (reference sequence). CDR3 coding DNA: TGTGCCAGCAGCTTAGAGGGCAGGGACACTGAAGCTTTCTTT. Its protein product is CASSLEGRDTEAFF.

About this clone: The sample contains more than one DNA sequence encoding this CDR3. CDR3 amino acids: CASSYGGGGQPQHF. CDR3 DNA sequence: TGTGCCAGCAGTTACGGGGGCGGCGGTCAGCCCCAGCATTTT. The V gene is TRBV6-5, the J gene TRBJ1-5; weak D call: TRBD1 (6 bases). The CDR3 has 14 amino acids. Trimming stripped 2 bases from V and 6 bases from J, with 11 bases between. Germline lookup yields CDR1 MNHEY and CDR2 SVGAGI.

V usage is TRBV11-2 and J usage is TRBJ1-2; 7 nucleotides match TRBD1. V was pared by 5 bases and J by 2 bases, with 11 bases of the junction left unmatched. CDR1 is SGHAT, CDR2 FQNNGV, per germline. CDR3 length: 16 residues. This CDR3 is CASSRAPGTANYGYTF. In DNA, the CDR3 is TGTGCCAGCAGCCGCGCCCCCGGGACAGCAAACTATGGCTACACCTTC.

The rearrangement links TRBV6-5 to TRBJ1-1; TRBD1 is a possible D gene (5 bases). V was trimmed by 0 bases and J by 1 base, leaving 9 bases between them. This CDR3 comprises 15 residues. Germline V lookup: CDR1 MNHEY, CDR2 SVGAGI. The CDR3 region is CASSYSGDPNTEAFF. CDR3 coding DNA: TGTGCCAGCAGTTACTCAGGGGATCCGAACACTGAAGCTTTCTTT.

The V and J genes are TRBV4-1 and TRBJ2-1, with D unresolved. Trimming shortened V by 0 bases and J by 7 bases, and 7 bases separated the two germline ends. The CDR3 spans 13 residues. Germline CDR1 is MGHRA and CDR2 is YSYEKL. The CDR3 loop is CASSQEGPNEQFF. The CDR3, as DNA: TGCGCCAGCAGCCAAGAGGGCCCTAATGAGCAGTTCTTC.

The V call is TRBV30, the J call TRBJ1-1, with TRBD1 matching over 9 bases. The germline V gene encodes CDR1 GTSNPN and CDR2 SVGIG (reference sequence). This CDR3 has 14 residues. Trimming took 5 bases from V and 7 from J; bases not matched to a gene: 11. The CDR3 loop reads CAWEKGQGPHEAFF. In nucleotides, the CDR3 is TGTGCCTGGGAGAAGGGACAGGGCCCCCATGAAGCTTTCTTT.

This rearrangement joins TRBV28 to TRBJ1-2, with D tentatively TRBD1 (5 bases). The CDR3 extends over 15 amino acids. Trimming cost V 2 bases and J 13 bases, with 23 bases left between them. Looked up from germline, CDR1 is MDHEN and CDR2 is SYDVKM. The CDR3 sequence is CASSLGGVVPLVATF. CDR3 sequence (DNA): TGTGCCAGCAGTTTAGGGGGGGTAGTGCCTCTGGTGGCCACCTTC.

The chain employs TRBV5-1 and TRBJ2-1; 11 positions match TRBD2. The CDR3 consists of 18 residues. Trimming at V came to 2 bases and at J to 5 bases, leaving 12 bases not matched to a gene. CDR1 SGHRS and CDR2 YFSETQ come from the germline V gene. Here the CDR3 DNA reads TGCGCCAGCAGCTTATGGCCCCTTAGCGGGAGGGCCCACAATGAGCAGTTCTTC. Translated: CASSLWPLSGRAHNEQFF. The entire variable domain, with the rest obtained from reference TRBV5-1 and TRBJ2-1, is as follows: KAGVTQTPRYLIKTRGQQVTLSCSPISGHRSVSWYQQTPGQGLQFLFEYFSETQRNKGNFPGRFSGRQFSNSRSEMNVSTLELGDSALYLCASSLWPLSGRAHNEQFFGPGTRLTVL.

The chain carries TRBV5-4 and TRBJ1-1; D gene uncertain. Trimming cost V 0 bases and J 1 base, with 10 bases left between them. Germline lookup yields CDR1 SGHNT and CDR2 YYREEE (reference sequence). The CDR3 covers 15 residues. Here the CDR3 DNA reads TGTGCCAGCAGCTTGGCGACCCGGGGGAACACTGAAGCTTTCTTT. Amino acid sequence: CASSLATRGNTEAFF.

This clone was detected only a few times. J is TRBJ2-7 and V is TRBV10-3, with 7 bases matching TRBD1. The CDR3 sequence is 13 residues long. The V gene's germline CDR1 is ENHRY and CDR2 SYGVKD. J gave up 2 bases and V 6 bases, and 4 bases lay outside the gene matches. The CDR3 nucleotides read TGTGCCATCAGGGGGGACAGAACCTACGAGCAGTACTTC. It is translated as CAIRGDRTYEQYF.

This chain links TRBV6-6 with TRBJ2-7; no firm D call. This CDR3 spans 13 amino acids. V dropped 2 bases and J dropped 2 bases, with 7 bases sitting between them. Germline assignment: CDR1 MNHNY and CDR2 SVGAGI (reference sequence). CDR3 loop: CASSYGEAYEQYF. CDR3 nucleotide sequence: TGTGCCAGCAGTTACGGCGAGGCCTACGAGCAGTACTTC.

The V and J genes are TRBV7-3 and TRBJ2-3, with 8 positions matching TRBD1. Germline V lookup: CDR1 SGHTA, CDR2 FQGTGA. The CDR3 loop spans 15 amino acids. Trimming cost V 2 bases and J 5 bases; bases outside gene matches: 6. The CDR3 is CASSLQTGALDTQYF. The CDR3 DNA follows: TGTGCCAGCAGCTTACAGACAGGGGCCTTAGATACGCAGTATTTT.

This chain links TRBV10-3 with TRBJ1-2; 7 bases agree with TRBD1. Germline lookup yields CDR1 ENHRY and CDR2 SYGVKD. Trimming took 1 base from V and 4 from J; bases not matched to a gene: 6. This CDR3 comprises 15 residues. The CDR3 loop is CAISELTGTAYGYTF. The DNA of the CDR3 is TGTGCCATCAGTGAGTTAACCGGGACAGCCTATGGCTACACCTTC.

The chain has TRBV11-2 and TRBJ2-5, with 9 bases lining up with TRBD1. This CDR3 is 16 amino acids long. The J segment lost 7 bases and the V segment lost 4 bases, leaving 13 bases of the junction unmatched. Germline assignment: CDR1 SGHAT and CDR2 FQNNGV. The CDR3 bases are TGTGCCAGCAGCTCATTCCGGACAGGGGAAGGGGGGACCCAGTACTTC. Its protein is CASSSFRTGEGGTQYF.

The J gene is TRBJ2-7, the V gene TRBV28, with a weak D call TRBD1 (6 bases). Germline CDR1 and CDR2: MDHEN and SYDVKM. V was cut by 6 bases and J by 0 bases, with 15 bases left in between. The CDR3 spans 15 residues. The chain's CDR3 is CASRIRMDSSYEQYF. CDR3 sequence (DNA): TGTGCCAGCAGGATAAGAATGGACAGCTCCTACGAGCAGTACTTC.

The gene calls are TRBV19 and TRBJ2-2; 10 positions agree with TRBD1. The germline gives CDR1 LNHDA, CDR2 SQIVND (reference sequence). With 8 bases clipped from V and 5 bases from J, the junction kept 5 bases outside the gene matches. The length of the CDR3 is 14 residues. CDR3 sequence: CASRDRGDTGELFF. In nucleotides, the CDR3 is TGTGCCAGTCGGGACAGGGGAGATACCGGGGAGCTGTTTTTT.